This T cell receptor (beta chain) was captured in a study of CD8+ T cells in alopecia areata (dated by TCRdb to the late 2010s). In terms of the full investigation: The study used high-throughput TCRbeta sequencing to examine T cell clonal expansion in alopecia areata, in both the C3H/HeJ mouse model and human patients. Clonality in the scalp was compared among normal scalp (n=4), patchy alopecia areata scalp (n=8), and alopecia totalis/universalis scalp (n=8). The RNA source kit depended on sample type: the PAXgene miRNA kit for fixed scalp, the miRNeasy kit for PBMCs, and the RNeasy kit for mouse skin. On the human side, TCRbeta sequencing was run on scalp tissue and on sorted CD4+ and CD8+ peripheral blood T cells from healthy controls and from alopecia areata patients with either patchy or totalis/universalis disease. TCRbeta CDR3 regions were amplified by immunoSEQ multiplex PCR with 35 Vbeta forward and 13 Jbeta reverse primers.

Including cysteine and phenylalanine, the CDR3 has 15 amino acids. Only CDR3 DNA is held: 45 bases, read in frame from base 1. V sheds 2 bases and J sheds 4 bases, leaving 12 bases between their ends. For CDR1 and CDR2, the germline V gene lists LGHNT and FRNRAP. Summary of the overall study and its limitations: Scalp TCR repertoire analysis is complicated because resident alphabeta T cells in normal human skin are also sequenced, whereas mouse skin is dominated by gammadelta T cells. Compared with normal scalp, lesional scalp, particularly in alopecia totalis/universalis, had higher clonality and more expanded CD8+ clones, which suggests antigenic drive. Shared TCR sequences between patients were less evident than in mice, which may be partly attributable to HLA diversity in the patient population.

After PBMCs were isolated by density centrifugation and stained for CD3, CD4 and CD8, a FACSAria was used to sort CD4+ and CD8+ T cells. Unaffected controls provided scalp biopsies and blood samples. The receptor library was made with the immunoSEQ multiplex PCR assay. For TCR sequencing, RNA was extracted from every sample and reverse transcribed into cDNA to serve as template. First-strand cDNA was synthesized with SuperScript III using a 2:1 mix of oligo-dT and random hexamers. Amplification bias was assessed with a synthetic immune receptor repertoire, and residual bias was removed computationally. On the authors' methods: Raw reads were preprocessed for error removal, and CDR3 was defined according to IMGT conventions as running from the conserved cysteine to phenylalanine. Clonality was calculated as 1 minus Shannon entropy normalized by log2 of the number of productive unique TCRs. Whether each scalp clone was CD4 or CD8 was inferred by checking scalp TCRbeta sequences against the CD4 and CD8 repertoires from sorted blood. TCRdb's version of the immuneACCESS table is confined to in-frame rearrangements and falls short of the full clone set. An unresolved V gene accounts for under half of the shortfall where checked; the remainder is of unknown origin. The V and J calls and the clone size are those of that table, but D and trimming were determined from the DNA. This sample comprises some 180,000 clones, approximately 60% of them detected only once. The top ten constitute around 5% of the sample.

With regard to this clone: The clone's antigen remains unknown. Base quality data are lacking; no much larger clone is found one base away.

The chain joins TRBV12-5 to TRBJ1-5; no confident D gene assignment can be made. Sequencing was done on a sample of CD8+ T cells sorted from blood. The TCR comes from a human donor in good health. The nucleotide sequence reads as follows: TGTGCTAGTGGTTTGACTCTATCGGGGAATCAGCCCCAGCATTTT. It encodes CASGLTLSGNQPQHF.